One sample yielded the 28 T cell receptor beta chains listed below, sequenced in a study of T cell responses to AZD1222 COVID-19 vaccine. The assay was immunoSEQ multiplex PCR, and TCRdb's table has in-frame clones only and misses some. The profile shows around 130,000 clones, 90% of them singletons. The material was peripheral blood, obtained 28 days after the second dose of the MenACWY control vaccine. Receptors were obtained from an adult who received the MenACWY meningococcal vaccine as a control.

This rearrangement joins TRBV2 to TRBJ1-4, with a possible D match to TRBD1 (5 bases). The germline V and J ends were trimmed by 4 bases and 2 bases, with 5 bases remaining between them. The CDR3 length is 13 residues. Germline values: CDR1 SNHLY, CDR2 FYNNEI. CDR3 region: CASSGGTNEKLFF. Here the CDR3 DNA reads TGTGCCAGCAGTGGGGGGACTAATGAAAAACTGTTTTTT.

The V gene is TRBV27, the J gene TRBJ1-2, with TRBD1 identical over 9 bases. The CDR3 runs 17 residues. V was clipped by 4 bases and J by 1 base; unmatched bases: 10. Germline values: CDR1 MNHEY, CDR2 SMNVEV (reference sequence). The CDR3 protein is CASSSRTGETRNYGYTF. Here the CDR3 DNA reads TGTGCCAGCAGTTCTCGGACAGGGGAGACTCGTAACTATGGCTACACCTTC.

The genes are TRBV4-3 and TRBJ2-2, with D possibly being TRBD2 (7 bases). CDR1 and CDR2 (germline): LGHNA, YSLEER. CDR3 length equals 14 residues. The V end was cut by 4 bases, the J end by 7 bases, with 13 bases between. CDR3 residues: CASSLEGGGGELFF. CDR3 coding DNA: TGCGCCAGCAGCCTAGAAGGGGGGGGCGGGGAGCTGTTTTTT.

The chain couples TRBV7-6 to TRBJ2-7; D call uncertain. Trimming removed 5 bases at V and 5 bases at J, with 16 bases between. The CDR3 covers 14 residues. Germline V gene sequence: CDR1 SGHVS, CDR2 FNYEAQ. The CDR3 reads CASSHSLTSHEQYF. CDR3 sequence (DNA): TGTGCCAGCAGCCATTCCCTTACGAGCCACGAGCAGTACTTC.

This chain connects TRBV16 to TRBJ1-5; maybe TRBD1 (5 bases). Germline V gene sequence: CDR1 KGHSY, CDR2 FQNENV. Between the trimmed V and J ends, which lost 3 bases and 9 bases, there was a span of 9 bases. This CDR3 comprises 12 residues. The CDR3 here is CASSHWDRPQHF. The CDR3 DNA reads TGTGCCAGCAGCCACTGGGACCGGCCCCAGCATTTT. Combining the CDR3 with reference TRBV16 and TRBJ1-5 gives the whole variable domain GEEVAQTPKHLVRGEGQKAKLYCAPIKGHSYVFWYQQVLKNEFKFLISFQNENVFDETGMPKERFSAKCLPNSPCSLEIQATKLEDSAVYFCASSHWDRPQHFGDGTRLSIL.

This rearrangement joins TRBV25-1 to TRBJ1-4; 7 positions agree with TRBD1. Germline assignment: CDR1 MGHDK and CDR2 SYGVNS. V shed 7 bases and J 8 bases; nucleotides not matched to a gene: 4. The CDR3 length is 12 residues. As DNA, the CDR3 is TGTGCCAGCAACAGGGGAGGAGAAAAACTGTTTTTT. Its protein product is CASNRGGEKLFF.

The V gene is TRBV30, the J gene TRBJ2-1, with 12 bases identical to TRBD2. The CDR3 is 13 residues long. The germline gives CDR1 GTSNPN, CDR2 SVGIG (reference sequence). V was pared by 3 bases and J by 9 bases, with 3 bases of the junction left unmatched. CDR3 DNA sequence: TGTGCCTGGAGGCTAGCGGGGGGGATTGAGCAGTTCTTC. Amino acids: CAWRLAGGIEQFF.

V is TRBV7-5 and J is TRBJ2-1; the table assigns TRBD2, which was not confirmed against the DNA. TRBV7-5 is designated a pseudogene. The CDR3 runs 15 residues. The CDR3 DNA follows: TGTGTCAGAAGTCAGACTAGCGGCGAGTACAATGAGCAGTTCTTC. Residues: CVRSQTSGEYNEQFF.

The chain employs TRBV18 and TRBJ2-5, with 7 bases lining up with TRBD1. V lost 6 bases, J lost 2 bases, and 9 bases stayed unmatched. Germline loops: CDR1 KGHSH, CDR2 LQKENI. The length of the CDR3 is 15 residues. The CDR3 sequence is CASSRQGSMQETQYF. The CDR3 coding sequence is TGTGCCAGCTCTCGACAGGGCTCCATGCAAGAGACCCAGTACTTC.

The rearrangement links TRBV30 to TRBJ1-3; unclear D gene. Germline assignment: CDR1 GTSNPN and CDR2 SVGIG (reference sequence). This CDR3 region has 15 residues. V gave up 0 bases and J gave up 2 bases, with 11 bases separating them. The CDR3 reads CAWSVRAGAGNTIYF. CDR3 coding DNA: TGTGCCTGGAGTGTACGGGCGGGTGCTGGAAACACCATATATTTT.

The chain has TRBV15 and TRBJ2-3, with TRBD1 as a possible D gene (5 bases). Looked up from germline, CDR1 is LNHNV and CDR2 is YYDKDF (reference sequence). This CDR3 is built from 13 residues. V lost 3 bases, J lost 8 bases, and 12 bases lay in between. The chain's CDR3 is CATSSGVRGTQYF. The DNA of the CDR3 is TGTGCCACCAGCAGTGGCGTTAGGGGTACGCAGTATTTT.

The rearrangement joins TRBV28 to TRBJ2-1; 8 bases match TRBD2. CDR1 MDHEN and CDR2 SYDVKM come from the germline V gene. The CDR3 consists of 16 residues. Trimming took 3 bases from V and 0 from J; bases not matched to a gene: 4. The CDR3: CASSFAREDSYNEQFF. In nucleotides, the CDR3 is TGTGCCAGCAGTTTTGCGCGGGAGGACTCCTACAATGAGCAGTTCTTC.

V is TRBV30 and J is TRBJ1-5; D is uncertain. This CDR3 is built from 10 residues. Germline assignment: CDR1 GTSNPN and CDR2 SVGIG (reference sequence). V lost 7 bases, J lost 6 bases, and 7 bases lay in between. DNA of the CDR3: TGTGCCTCCTCAACTCAGCCCCAGCATTTT. Translated, it gives CASSTQPQHF. The full variable domain, with the rest looked up from reference TRBV30 and TRBJ1-5, is SQTIHQWPATLVQPVGSPLSLECTVEGTSNPNLYWYRQAAGRGLQLLFYSVGIGQISSEVPQNLSASRPQDRQFILSSKKLLLSDSGFYLCASSTQPQHFGDGTRLSIL.

The chain employs TRBV28 and TRBJ2-5; TRBD2 might be the D (6 bases). There are 16 residues in the CDR3. From germline, CDR1 is MDHEN and CDR2 SYDVKM. Trimming removed 3 bases from V and 6 bases from J, with 20 bases in between. The CDR3 loop is CASSFSGQGGPQTQYF. The CDR3 bases are TGTGCCAGCAGTTTCTCGGGGCAGGGAGGCCCGCAGACCCAGTACTTC.

The gene calls are TRBV5-1 and TRBJ2-3; TRBD1 might be the D (6 bases). The CDR3 totals 16 residues. Germline V CDR1 and CDR2: SGHRS, YFSETQ. V lost 4 bases and J 0 bases, leaving 15 bases between the germline ends. The DNA of the CDR3 is TGCGCCAGCAGCCCAAAAACAGGGTCTAGCACAGATACGCAGTATTTT. Translation gives CASSPKTGSSTDTQYF.

This chain joins TRBV15 and TRBJ1-2; D may be TRBD1 (6 bases). V gave up 3 bases and J gave up 4 bases, with 21 bases separating them. Germline lookup yields CDR1 LNHNV and CDR2 YYDKDF (reference sequence). The CDR3 extends over 17 amino acids. The CDR3 spells CATSSQRQAGSSYGYTF. Here the CDR3 DNA reads TGTGCCACCAGCAGTCAAAGACAGGCGGGGAGTAGCTATGGCTACACCTTC.

This chain uses TRBV6-1 with TRBJ2-7, with TRBD1 matching 8 bases. V lost 3 bases, J lost 0 bases, and 13 bases stayed unmatched. This CDR3 has 18 residues. The germline CDR1 and CDR2 sequences are MNHNS and SASEGT. This CDR3 reads CASSDGRRQGYSSYEQYV. Written as DNA, the CDR3 is TGTGCCAGCAGTGATGGGAGACGACAGGGGTATAGCTCCTACGAGCAGTACGTC.

The chain employs TRBV10-3 and TRBJ2-7; tentatively, D is TRBD2 (7 bases). Trimming took 6 bases from V and 5 from J, leaving 11 bases between them. This CDR3 comprises 12 residues. Germline V gives CDR1 ENHRY, CDR2 SYGVKD. The DNA for the CDR3 is TGTGCCATCAGAGGGGGGGTCGACGAGCAGTACTTC. It encodes CAIRGGVDEQYF.

The genes are TRBV18 and TRBJ1-2; weak D call: TRBD1 (5 bases). V was pared by 3 bases and J by 5 bases, with 13 bases between. CDR1 and CDR2 from the germline V gene are KGHSH and LQKENI. CDR3 length equals 14 residues. For the CDR3, the DNA is TGTGCCAGCTCACCTATTGGACAACAATATGGCTACACCTTC. Translated: CASSPIGQQYGYTF.

This chain connects TRBV24-1 to TRBJ2-2; 7 nucleotides line up with TRBD2. The CDR3 totals 15 residues. CDR1 is KGHDR, CDR2 SFDVKD, per germline. The trim removed 7 bases at V and 2 bases at J, leaving 6 bases unmatched. The chain's CDR3 is CATRTGTTNTGELFF. CDR3 in DNA: TGTGCCACCAGAACCGGGACTACAAACACCGGGGAGCTGTTTTTT.

The chain joins TRBV13 to TRBJ1-6; D call uncertain. Germline lookup yields CDR1 PRHDT and CDR2 FYEKMQ (reference sequence). The CDR3 has 13 amino acids. The V end lost 0 bases, the J end lost 7 bases, and 4 bases lay between the germline ends. CDR3 amino acids: CASSLGANSPLHF. The CDR3 coding sequence is TGTGCCAGCAGCTTAGGGGCGAATTCACCCCTCCACTTT.

V and J are TRBV7-2 and TRBJ2-6; either TRBD1 or TRBD2 may supply D (6 bases each). The germline CDR1 and CDR2 sequences are SGHTA and FQGNSA. Trimming stripped 9 bases from V and 0 bases from J, with 12 bases between. The CDR3 length is 15 residues. The DNA of the CDR3 is TGTGCCAGGGGCAGGGGAGGCTCTGGGGCCAACGTCCTGACTTTC. It specifies CARGRGGSGANVLTF.

The J gene is TRBJ2-7, the V gene TRBV5-8, with D tentatively TRBD2 (6 bases). V was shortened by 0 bases and J by 0 bases, with 13 bases between the two germline ends. Germline CDR1 is SGHTS and CDR2 is YDEGEE. This CDR3 region has 16 residues. The CDR3 sequence: CASSLGAGGSSYEQYF. The CDR3, as DNA: TGTGCCAGCAGCTTGGGGGCAGGAGGGAGCTCCTACGAGCAGTACTTC.

V gene TRBV19 combines with J gene TRBJ2-2, with TRBD1 matching 8 bases. The CDR3 is 14 amino acids. Germline V lookup: CDR1 LNHDA, CDR2 SQIVND (reference sequence). Trimming took 3 bases from V and 5 from J; bases not matched to a gene: 2. The CDR3 DNA is TGTGCCAGTAGTATGGGACAGGCGACCGGGGAGCTGTTTTTT. Protein product: CASSMGQATGELFF.

V is TRBV4-2 and J is TRBJ2-1; TRBD2 aligns across 7 bases. The junction had 4 bases not matched to a gene; V was cut back by 3 bases and J by 5 bases. Looked up from germline, CDR1 is LGHNA and CDR2 is YNFKEQ. This CDR3 contains 14 residues. In nucleotides, the CDR3 is TGTGCCAGCAGCCAGAATCTAGCGGACAATGAGCAGTTCTTC. Protein sequence: CASSQNLADNEQFF.

This chain uses TRBV28 with TRBJ1-2, with D perhaps TRBD1 (5 bases). V lost 5 bases and J 4 bases, leaving 20 bases between the germline ends. The germline gives CDR1 MDHEN, CDR2 SYDVKM. The CDR3 covers 16 residues. The CDR3, as DNA: TGTGCCAGCAGTCCCGGCCGAAGGGGCCGTGGCTATGGCTACACCTTC. Amino acid sequence: CASSPGRRGRGYGYTF.

The V and J genes are TRBV5-5 and TRBJ1-5, with 9 bases fitting TRBD1. In germline, CDR1 is SGHKS, CDR2 YYEKEE (reference sequence). Trimming at V came to 3 bases and at J to 7 bases, leaving 11 bases not matched to a gene. This CDR3 region has 16 residues. This CDR3 reads CASSSKPGQGGQPQHF. The CDR3 DNA reads TGTGCCAGCAGCTCAAAACCGGGACAGGGAGGCCAGCCCCAGCATTTT.

The rearrangement joins TRBV27 to TRBJ1-4; D not resolved. V lost 6 bases and J lost 0, with 8 bases in between. Germline values: CDR1 MNHEY, CDR2 SMNVEV (reference sequence). The CDR3 is 14 amino acids. CDR3 protein: CASSPFATNEKLFF. The CDR3 coding sequence is TGTGCCAGCAGCCCATTTGCAACTAATGAAAAACTGTTTTTT.